Below, one TCR beta chain is given with its context. These data come from a study of blood T cell repertoires in COVID-19. Study background: Sites in the United States, Italy and Spain provided acute and convalescent COVID-19 samples.

Cohort 3 recovered donors had two negative PCRs, clearance, or symptom resolution. Libraries were prepared by immunoSEQ multiplex PCR; TCRdb keeps only in-frame clonotypes and omits some of them. The sample yields over 200,000 clones, approximately 75% seen once. The sequenced material came from PBMCs or T cells enriched from blood (not recorded which). The clonotype was recovered from a man aged 40-49 years who had recovered from COVID-19.

Here the CDR3 reads CSASGPGGGARNTIYF. CDR3 coding DNA: TGCAGTGCTAGTGGACCCGGGGGGGGCGCCCGGAACACCATATATTTT. The chain uses TRBV20-1 and TRBJ1-3, with D perhaps matching TRBD1 (6 bases). Trimming shortened V by 3 bases and J by 7 bases, and 22 bases separated the two germline ends. The CDR3 runs 16 residues. The germline V gene encodes CDR1 DFQATT and CDR2 SNEGSKA (reference sequence).